Presented here are 10 T cell receptor beta chains from one specimen sequenced in a study of cytomegalovirus exposure and HLA in healthy donors. The repertoire was sequenced with immunoSEQ multiplex PCR; TCRdb's copy has only in-frame clones and lacks some. Among 65,000 to 95,000 clones listed, around 96% were seen once. The sample comprised PBMCs. The receptors originated from a man between 18 and 35 years old in good health and CMV-seronegative.

The rearrangement joins TRBV11-2 to TRBJ2-1, with D maybe TRBD1 (6 bases). CDR3 length equals 16 residues. V lost 5 bases and J 0 bases, leaving 14 bases between the germline ends. Germline-derived CDR1 and CDR2 are SGHAT and FQNNGV. The CDR3 DNA is TGTGCCAGCAGCGACCCAGGACAGAGCTCCTACAATGAGCAGTTCTTC. Translated, it gives CASSDPGQSSYNEQFF.

The V call is TRBV10-3, the J call TRBJ2-1; D may be TRBD1 (6 bases). V dropped 2 bases and J dropped 12 bases, with 11 bases sitting between them. CDR1 and CDR2 from the germline V gene are ENHRY and SYGVKD. There are 12 residues in the CDR3. The CDR3 is CAISELDRPQFF. CDR3 DNA: TGTGCCATCAGTGAGCTGGACAGACCGCAGTTCTTC.

This chain uses TRBV7-3 with TRBJ2-2; D unclear. Germline V gene lookup returns CDR1 SGHTA and CDR2 FQGTGA. This CDR3 is 18 amino acids long. V was shortened by 1 base and J by 2 bases, with 17 bases between the two germline ends. The CDR3 DNA reads TGTGCCAGCAGCTTAAAAGTTGAGGTCCGGCCCAACACCGGGGAGCTGTTTTTT. It specifies CASSLKVEVRPNTGELFF.

The chain is built from TRBV20-1 and TRBJ1-1, with unresolved D. Trimming cost V 2 bases and J 6 bases, with 4 bases left between them. The CDR3 loop spans 10 amino acids. Germline V lookup: CDR1 DFQATT, CDR2 SNEGSKA (reference sequence). The CDR3 here is CSARRAEAFF. In nucleotides, the CDR3 is TGCAGTGCTAGACGCGCTGAAGCTTTCTTT.

The chain has TRBV4-2 and TRBJ2-3; TRBD2 might be the D (6 bases). The germline CDR1 and CDR2 sequences are LGHNA and YNFKEQ. V lost 2 bases, J lost 0 bases, and 18 bases lay in between. This CDR3 has 18 residues. CDR3 amino acids: CASSQQFAGTPSTDTQYF. As DNA, the CDR3 is TGTGCCAGCAGCCAACAGTTCGCCGGGACTCCTAGCACAGATACGCAGTATTTT.

V is TRBV27 and J is TRBJ1-1, with 7 positions matching TRBD1. The CDR3 sequence is 14 residues long. Germline CDR1 and CDR2: MNHEY and SMNVEV (reference sequence). Trimming cost V 5 bases and J 0 bases; bases outside gene matches: 3. CDR3 region: CASSPGQLNTEAFF. DNA of the CDR3: TGTGCCAGCAGTCCGGGACAGTTGAACACTGAAGCTTTCTTT.

The V call is TRBV5-6, the J call TRBJ1-1, with D tentatively TRBD1 (6 bases). CDR1 is SGHDT and CDR2 is YYEEEE in the germline V gene. V lost 2 bases and J lost 5, with 16 bases in between. This CDR3 is 15 amino acids long. The CDR3 is CASSFDARGLTEAFF. DNA for the CDR3: TGTGCCAGCAGCTTCGACGCGAGGGGGTTGACTGAAGCTTTCTTT.

V gene TRBV7-3 combines with J gene TRBJ2-3; the match to TRBD1 covers 8 bases. V lost 5 bases, J lost 5 bases, and 9 bases stayed unmatched. Per the germline V gene, CDR1 is SGHTA and CDR2 is FQGTGA. The CDR3 spans 15 residues. The CDR3 here is CASSPGQGGEDTQYF. DNA of the CDR3: TGTGCCAGCAGCCCTGGACAGGGTGGGGAAGATACGCAGTATTTT.

J is TRBJ1-1 and V is TRBV5-4; D perhaps matches TRBD1 (6 bases). This CDR3 contains 15 residues. V was clipped by 0 bases and J by 7 bases, with 16 bases between them. From germline, CDR1 is SGHNT and CDR2 YYREEE (reference sequence). The CDR3 loop is CASSLGGGRLDEAFF. DNA of the CDR3: TGTGCCAGCAGCTTGGGCGGGGGGCGCCTTGATGAAGCTTTCTTT.

The chain employs TRBV20-1 and TRBJ2-7; no clear D gene. The CDR3 is 11 amino acids. The V gene lost 3 bases and the J gene lost 6 bases, with 9 bases spanning the gap. Germline V lookup: CDR1 DFQATT, CDR2 SNEGSKA (reference sequence). CDR3 coding DNA: TGCAGTGCTAGTTATCCCTCCGAGCAGTACTTC. It encodes CSASYPSEQYF.